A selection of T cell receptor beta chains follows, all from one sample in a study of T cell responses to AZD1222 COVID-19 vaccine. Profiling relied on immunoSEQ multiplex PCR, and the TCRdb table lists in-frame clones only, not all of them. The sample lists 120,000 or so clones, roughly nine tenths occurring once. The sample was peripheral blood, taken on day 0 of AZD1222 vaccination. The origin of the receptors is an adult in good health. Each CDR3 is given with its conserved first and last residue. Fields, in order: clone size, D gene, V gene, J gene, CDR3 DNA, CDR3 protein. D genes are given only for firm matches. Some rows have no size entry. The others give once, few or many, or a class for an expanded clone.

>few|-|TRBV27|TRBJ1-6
TGTGCCAGCAGTTTAGTTCTTAACTCCTATAATTCACCCCTCCACTTT
CASSLVLNSYNSPLHF
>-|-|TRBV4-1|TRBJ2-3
TGCGCCAGCAGCCCGCCCCCAGGAGTTAAAGATACGCAGTATTTT
CASSPPPGVKDTQYF
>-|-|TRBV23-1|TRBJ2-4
TGCGCCAGCAGTCAATCGGTAGCCAAAAACATTCAGTACTTC
CASSQSVAKNIQYF
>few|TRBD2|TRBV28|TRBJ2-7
TGTGCCAGCAGCCCTAGCGGGAGTCCCTCCTACGAGCAGTACTTC
CASSPSGSPSYEQYF
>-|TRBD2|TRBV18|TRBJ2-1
TGTGCCAGCTCACCAGTAGTTAGCGGGAACAATGAGCAGTTCTTC
CASSPVVSGNNEQFF
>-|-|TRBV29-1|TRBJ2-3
TGCAGCGTTGTCGAGGGGAACACAGATACGCAGTATTTT
CSVVEGNTDTQYF
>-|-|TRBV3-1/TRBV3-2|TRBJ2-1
TGTGCCAGCAGCCAAGGTGGCCCTGGCGAGCAGTTCTTC
CASSQGGPGEQFF
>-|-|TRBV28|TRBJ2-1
TGTGCCAGCAGTCAACCCCGTATACAAAACAATGAGCAGTTCTTC
CASSQPRIQNNEQFF
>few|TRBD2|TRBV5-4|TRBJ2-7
TGTGCCAGCAGCACTAGCGGGTACGAGCAGTACTTC
CASSTSGYEQYF
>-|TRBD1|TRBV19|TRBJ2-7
TGTGCCAGTAGTCCCTGGACAGGTTACGAGCAGTACTTC
CASSPWTGYEQYF
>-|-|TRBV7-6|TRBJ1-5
TGTGCCAGCAGCTTAGAGGTCGATCAGCCCCAGCATTTT
CASSLEVDQPQHF